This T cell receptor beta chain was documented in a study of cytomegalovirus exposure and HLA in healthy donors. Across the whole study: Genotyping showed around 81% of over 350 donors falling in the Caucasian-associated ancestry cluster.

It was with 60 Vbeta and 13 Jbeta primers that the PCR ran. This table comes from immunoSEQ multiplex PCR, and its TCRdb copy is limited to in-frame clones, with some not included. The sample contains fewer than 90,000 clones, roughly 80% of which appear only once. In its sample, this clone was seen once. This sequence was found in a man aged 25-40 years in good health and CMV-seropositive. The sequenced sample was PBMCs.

The CDR3 nucleotides are TGTGCCAGCAGCTTTGGGACAGCTAACTATGGCTACACCTTC. As protein: CASSFGTANYGYTF. V is TRBV11-1 and J is TRBJ1-2; 7 positions agree with TRBD1. CDR1 is SGHAT, CDR2 FQDESV, per germline (reference sequence). J was trimmed by 0 bases and V by 3 bases; bases with no gene match: 1. The CDR3 is made up of 14 amino acids.